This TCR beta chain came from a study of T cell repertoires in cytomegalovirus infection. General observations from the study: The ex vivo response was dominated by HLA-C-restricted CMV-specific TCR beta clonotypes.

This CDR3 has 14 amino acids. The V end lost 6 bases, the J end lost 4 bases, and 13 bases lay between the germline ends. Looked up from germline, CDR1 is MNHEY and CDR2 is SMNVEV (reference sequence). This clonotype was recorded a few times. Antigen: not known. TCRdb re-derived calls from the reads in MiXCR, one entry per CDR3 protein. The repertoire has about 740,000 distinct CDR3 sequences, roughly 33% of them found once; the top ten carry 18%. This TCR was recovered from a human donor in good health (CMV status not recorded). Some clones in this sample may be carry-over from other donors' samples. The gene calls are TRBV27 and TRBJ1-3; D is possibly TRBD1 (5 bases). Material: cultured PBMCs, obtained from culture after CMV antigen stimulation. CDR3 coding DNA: TGTGCCAGCAGACCCGGGGCGGGAGGAAACACCATATATTTT. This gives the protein CASRPGAGGNTIYF.